A selection of T cell receptor beta chains follows, all from one sample in a study of blood T cell repertoires in COVID-19. The table came from immunoSEQ multiplex PCR; TCRdb's copy has only in-frame clones and leaves some out. The table includes about 210,000 clones, about 84% detected once. The sequenced material came from PBMCs or T cells enriched from blood (not recorded which). The receptors derive from a man between 40 and 49 years old with acute COVID-19. The CDR3 runs from the conserved cysteine through the conserved F or W.

TRBV7-9	TRBJ2-5	CASSLWLQETQYF
TRBV28	TRBJ2-3	CASSFLAGVADTQYF
TRBV30	TRBJ2-7	CAWKRNRDSPYEQYF
TRBV5-1	TRBJ2-3	CASSLPAGASDTQYF
TRBV30	TRBJ2-5	CAWSVEGSAQETQYF
TRBV24-1	TRBJ2-2	CATSDSGLYTGELFF
TRBV30	TRBJ1-2	CAWSPSGYGYTF
TRBV18	TRBJ2-1	CASSGQGLPSYNEQFF
TRBV7-8	TRBJ1-4	CASSPRSVIIHRSNEKLFF
TRBV18	TRBJ1-4	CASSPGGWEKLFF
TRBV7-9	TRBJ2-7	CASTRTGTGKNEQYF
TRBV4-3	TRBJ2-1	CASSQGRGQNEQFF
TRBV27	TRBJ2-7	CASSLRSSGVYEQYF
TRBV7-3	TRBJ2-2	CASSLGGSGELFF
TRBV4-1	TRBJ2-5	CASSQTGLPQETQYF